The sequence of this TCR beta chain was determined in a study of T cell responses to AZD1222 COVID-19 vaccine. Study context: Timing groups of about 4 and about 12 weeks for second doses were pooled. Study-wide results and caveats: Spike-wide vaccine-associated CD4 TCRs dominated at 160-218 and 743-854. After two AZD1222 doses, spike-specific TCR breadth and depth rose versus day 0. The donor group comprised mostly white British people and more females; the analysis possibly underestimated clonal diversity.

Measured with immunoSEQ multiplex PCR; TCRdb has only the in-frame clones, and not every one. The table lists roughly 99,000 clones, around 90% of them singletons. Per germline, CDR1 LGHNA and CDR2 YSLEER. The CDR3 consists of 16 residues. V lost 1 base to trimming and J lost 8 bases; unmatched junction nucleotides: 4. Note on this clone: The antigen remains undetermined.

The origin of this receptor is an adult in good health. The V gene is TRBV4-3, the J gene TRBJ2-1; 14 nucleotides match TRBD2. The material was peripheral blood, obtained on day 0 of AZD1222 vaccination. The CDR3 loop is CASSQGLAGGRDEQFF. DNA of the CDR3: TGCGCCAGCAGCCAAGGACTAGCGGGGGGGCGTGATGAGCAGTTCTTC.